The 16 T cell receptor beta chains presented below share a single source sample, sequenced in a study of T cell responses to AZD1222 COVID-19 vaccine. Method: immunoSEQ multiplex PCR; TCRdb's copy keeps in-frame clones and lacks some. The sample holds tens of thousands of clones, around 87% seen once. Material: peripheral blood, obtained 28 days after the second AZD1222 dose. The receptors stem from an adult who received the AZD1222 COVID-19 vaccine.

Written as DNA, the CDR3 is TGCGCCAGCAGCTTGGGTCCTAACTATGGCTACACCTTC. This sequence encodes CASSLGPNYGYTF. The V gene is TRBV5-1, the J gene TRBJ1-2; D ambiguous. The CDR3 sequence is 13 residues long. Germline V lookup: CDR1 SGHRS, CDR2 YFSETQ. The ends were cut back, 0 bases at V and 0 bases at J, with 3 bases in the middle.

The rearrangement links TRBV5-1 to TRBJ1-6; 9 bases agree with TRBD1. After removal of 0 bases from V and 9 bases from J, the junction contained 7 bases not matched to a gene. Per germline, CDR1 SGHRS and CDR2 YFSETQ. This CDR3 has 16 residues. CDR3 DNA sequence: TGCGCCAGCAGCTTGGGGGGACAGGGCGCGGGTTCACCCCTCCACTTT. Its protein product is CASSLGGQGAGSPLHF.

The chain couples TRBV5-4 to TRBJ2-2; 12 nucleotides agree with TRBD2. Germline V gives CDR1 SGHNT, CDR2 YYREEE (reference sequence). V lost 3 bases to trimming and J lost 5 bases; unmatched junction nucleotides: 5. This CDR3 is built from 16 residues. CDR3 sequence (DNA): TGTGCCAGCAGCTCAGGACTAGCGGGACTGACCGGGGAGCTGTTTTTT. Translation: CASSSGLAGLTGELFF.

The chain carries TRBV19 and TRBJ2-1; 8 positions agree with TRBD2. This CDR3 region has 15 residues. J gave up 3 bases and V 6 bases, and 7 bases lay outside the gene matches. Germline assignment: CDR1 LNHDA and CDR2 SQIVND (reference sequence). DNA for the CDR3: TGTGCCAGTAGCCAGACTAGCGCCAACTACAATGAGCAGTTCTTC. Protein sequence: CASSQTSANYNEQFF.

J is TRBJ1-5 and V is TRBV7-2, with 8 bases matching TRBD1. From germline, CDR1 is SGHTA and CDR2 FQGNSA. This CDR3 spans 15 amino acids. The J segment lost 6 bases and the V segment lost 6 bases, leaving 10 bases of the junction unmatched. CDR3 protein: CASSPRTGWTQPQHF. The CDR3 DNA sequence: TGTGCCAGCAGTCCCAGGACAGGGTGGACTCAGCCCCAGCATTTT.

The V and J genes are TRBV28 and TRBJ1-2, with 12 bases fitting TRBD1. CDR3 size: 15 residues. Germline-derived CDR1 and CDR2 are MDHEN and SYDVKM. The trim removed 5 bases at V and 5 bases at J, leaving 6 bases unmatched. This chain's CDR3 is CASSPGTGGWYGYTF. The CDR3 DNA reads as TGTGCCAGCAGTCCCGGGACAGGGGGCTGGTATGGCTACACCTTC.

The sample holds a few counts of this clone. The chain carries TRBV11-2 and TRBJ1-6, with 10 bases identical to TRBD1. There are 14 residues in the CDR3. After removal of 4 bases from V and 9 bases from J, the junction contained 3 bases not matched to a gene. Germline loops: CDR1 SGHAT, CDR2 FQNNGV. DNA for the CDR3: TGTGCCAGCAGCTCGGACAGGGGGGGTTCACCCCTCCACTTT. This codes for CASSSDRGGSPLHF.

Written as DNA, the CDR3 is TGCAGCGCCCAGACCGGGACAGGGGTCTTCGAGCAGTACTTC. Encoded protein: CSAQTGTGVFEQYF. V and J are TRBV29-1 and TRBJ2-7, with 10 bases matching TRBD1. Per the germline V gene, CDR1 is SQVTM and CDR2 is ANQGSEA. The V and J ends lost 7 bases and 6 bases, in that order; junction bases with no gene match: 12. The CDR3 runs to 14 residues.

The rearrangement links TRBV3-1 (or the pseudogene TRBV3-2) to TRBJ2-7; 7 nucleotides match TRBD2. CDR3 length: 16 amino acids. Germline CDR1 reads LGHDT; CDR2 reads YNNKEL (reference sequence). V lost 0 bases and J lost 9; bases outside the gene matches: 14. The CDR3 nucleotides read TGTGCCAGCAGCCAAGATCTGGGGAGGGCCCGTCGGGGGCAGTACTTC. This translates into CASSQDLGRARRGQYF.

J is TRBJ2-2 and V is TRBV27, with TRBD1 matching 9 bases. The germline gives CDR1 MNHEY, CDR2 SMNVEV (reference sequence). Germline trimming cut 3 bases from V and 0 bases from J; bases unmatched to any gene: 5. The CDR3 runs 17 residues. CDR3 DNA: TGTGCCAGCAGTTTGGGACAGGGCCGAGCGAACACCGGGGAGCTGTTTTTT. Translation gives CASSLGQGRANTGELFF.

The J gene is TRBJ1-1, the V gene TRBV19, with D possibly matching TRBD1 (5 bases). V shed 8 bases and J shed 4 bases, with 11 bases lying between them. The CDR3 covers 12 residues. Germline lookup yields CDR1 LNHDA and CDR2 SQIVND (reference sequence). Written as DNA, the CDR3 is TGTGCCAGTGGCTCAGGGATCACTGAAGCTTTCTTT. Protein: CASGSGITEAFF. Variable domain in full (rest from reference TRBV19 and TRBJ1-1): DGGITQSPKYLFRKEGQNVTLSCEQNLNHDAMYWYRQDPGQGLRLIYYSQIVNDFQKGDIAEGYSVSREKKESFPLTVTSAQKNPTAFYLCASGSGITEAFFGQGTRLTVV.

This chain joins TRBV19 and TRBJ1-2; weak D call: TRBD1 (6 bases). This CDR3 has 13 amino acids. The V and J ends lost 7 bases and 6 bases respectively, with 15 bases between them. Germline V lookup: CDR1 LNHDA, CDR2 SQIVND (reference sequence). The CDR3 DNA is TGTGCCAGTACAATGGGGGGACACGATGGCTACACCTTC. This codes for CASTMGGHDGYTF. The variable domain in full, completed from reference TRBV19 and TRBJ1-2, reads DGGITQSPKYLFRKEGQNVTLSCEQNLNHDAMYWYRQDPGQGLRLIYYSQIVNDFQKGDIAEGYSVSREKKESFPLTVTSAQKNPTAFYLCASTMGGHDGYTFGSGTRLTVV.

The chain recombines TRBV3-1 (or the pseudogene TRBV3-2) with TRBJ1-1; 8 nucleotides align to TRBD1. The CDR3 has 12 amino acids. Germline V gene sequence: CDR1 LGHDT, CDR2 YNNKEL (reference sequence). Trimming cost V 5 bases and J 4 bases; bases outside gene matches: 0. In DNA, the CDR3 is TGTGCCAGCAGCACAGGGGGCACTGAAGCTTTCTTT. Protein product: CASSTGGTEAFF.

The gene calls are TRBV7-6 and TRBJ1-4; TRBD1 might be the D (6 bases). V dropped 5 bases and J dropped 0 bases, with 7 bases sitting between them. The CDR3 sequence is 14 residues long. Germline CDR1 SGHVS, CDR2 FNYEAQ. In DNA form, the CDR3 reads TGTGCCAGCAGCCGGACAGCAACTAATGAAAAACTGTTTTTT. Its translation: CASSRTATNEKLFF.

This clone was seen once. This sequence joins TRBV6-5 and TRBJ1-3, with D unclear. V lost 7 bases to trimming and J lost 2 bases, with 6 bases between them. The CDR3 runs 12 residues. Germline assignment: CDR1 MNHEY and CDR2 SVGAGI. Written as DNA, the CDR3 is TGTGCCAGCACATATACTGGAAACACCATATATTTT. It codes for CASTYTGNTIYF.

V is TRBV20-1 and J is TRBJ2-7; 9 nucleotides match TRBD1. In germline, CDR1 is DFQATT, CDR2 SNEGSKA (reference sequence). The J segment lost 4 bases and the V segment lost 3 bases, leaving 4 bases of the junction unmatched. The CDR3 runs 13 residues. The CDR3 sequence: CSASWDREYEQYF. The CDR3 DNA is TGCAGTGCTAGTTGGGACAGGGAATACGAGCAGTACTTC.